One T cell receptor (beta chain) is described in this entry. Its cognate antigen is unknown. Method: immunoSEQ multiplex PCR; TCRdb's copy keeps in-frame clones and lacks some. Of about 80,000 clones in the sample, 90% were seen once. The V gene lost 1 base and the J gene lost 4 bases, with 7 bases spanning the gap. This CDR3 comprises 14 residues. In germline, CDR1 is MNHNS, CDR2 SASEGT. This sample is drawn from a study of OX40 agonist ivuxolimab in advanced cancers. Study at large: Patients received the agonistic anti-OX40 (CD134) antibody ivuxolimab. Males comprised 82.7% of the group, whose mean age was about 61 years (range roughly 20 to 90). Study-wide results and limits: There were, on average, more expanded clones in CD8+ T cells than in CD4+. Some patients who did not respond also had low normalized T-cell clonal expansion.

The origin of this receptor is an adult with an advanced solid tumor such as melanoma, head and neck, liver or kidney cancer. Sample: CD4+ or CD8+ T cells sorted from blood, taken in a trial of the OX40 agonist ivuxolimab. J is TRBJ1-4 and V is TRBV6-1, with a possible D match to TRBD1 (6 bases). The CDR3 reads CASSEGTDNEKLFF. DNA of the CDR3: TGTGCCAGCAGTGAAGGGACAGATAATGAAAAACTGTTTTTT.